The present T cell receptor (beta chain) was sequenced within a study of T cells after somatic rescue of genetic block. Sequencing used immunoSEQ multiplex PCR; TCRdb keeps in-frame clones, though not all of them. The table has some 67,000 clones, just over 90% seen once. The CDR3 length is 14 residues. The V gene's germline CDR1 is MDHEN and CDR2 SYDVKM. With 4 bases clipped from V and 1 base from J, the junction kept 2 bases outside the gene matches. The sample taken for sequencing was peripheral blood mononuclear cells (PBMCs). This TCR was recovered from a middle-aged man. This chain links TRBV28 with TRBJ2-3; 7 positions agree with TRBD1. The CDR3 is CASSSTGGTDTQYF. The CDR3 DNA sequence: TGTGCCAGCAGTTCTACAGGGGGCACAGATACGCAGTATTTT.